This section outlines one TCR beta chain sequence together with its context. In the original analysis: Counts of nucleated cells, estimated from reference gene primer amplification, were obtained. Some clones are missing from TCRdb's copy, which holds only in-frame ones; the method was immunoSEQ multiplex PCR. Clone size and V and J calls were adopted from that table, with D and trimming inferred from the DNA. The repertoire holds about 180,000 clones, around 85% seen once, with under 9.5% in the top ten. The CDR3 is 10 residues long. Trimming removed 6 bases from V and 5 bases from J, with 7 bases in between. The germline gives CDR1 DFQATT, CDR2 SNEGSKA (reference sequence). The entry originates in a study of blood T cell repertoires in COVID-19.

What was sequenced was peripheral blood. This sequence was found in a man over 45 with active or convalescent COVID-19. The chain links TRBV20-1 to TRBJ2-5; no clear D. The CDR3 DNA reads as TGCAGTGCCGAGGCGGAGACCCAGTACTTC. Its translation: CSAEAETQYF.